Detailed here is one TCR beta chain. Its antigen is currently unknown. Sequencing was performed with immunoSEQ multiplex PCR; in TCRdb, only in-frame clones are kept and a portion is missing. The table has approximately 86,000 clones, 85% to 95% seen once. The sample is drawn from a study of graft-versus-host responses after intestinal transplantation. Study at large: Recipients across the board were started on anti-thymocyte globulin induction, then kept on tacrolimus and steroids for approximately three years.

Study conclusions and caveats: The marrow of recipients harbored GvH clones, and ileum or blood showed some of them first.

This CDR3 comprises 12 residues. Germline V gene sequence: CDR1 MNHEY, CDR2 SMNVEV (reference sequence). Trimming took 8 bases from V and 7 from J, leaving 14 bases between them. The V gene is TRBV27, the J gene TRBJ1-1; TRBD1 might be the D (5 bases). Sequenced material: unstimulated CD8+ T cells sorted from spleen or lymph node cells, taken before transplant. The receptor was isolated from a human donor who was the organ donor for an intestinal transplant. The DNA of the CDR3 is TGTGCCAGCGGCCCTCGGGGGGGTGAAGCTTTCTTT. Amino acids: CASGPRGGEAFF.